This T cell receptor beta chain stems from a study of molecular identifiers for immune sequencing clone quantification. Study results and caveats: Identical barcode-sharing TCR molecules could lead to underestimated sizes for highly expanded clones.

MiXCR, applied by TCRdb to the PCR reads, yields one record per CDR3 protein. The sample carries more than 300,000 distinct CDR3 sequences, 20% to 25% recorded once. In germline, CDR1 is SQVTM, CDR2 ANQGSEA. V trimming: 3 bases; J trimming: 3 bases; junction bases outside the gene matches: 0. The CDR3 covers 13 residues. This clonotype has at least ten counts. As yet, its antigen is unknown. This chain uses TRBV29-1 with TRBJ1-1; 11 nucleotides line up with TRBD1. Sequencing used naive CD8+ T cells from blood, with Jurkat cell RNA spiked in. The subset: FACS-sorted CD8+CD4-CCR7+CD45RA+ naive T cells. The TCR comes from a human donor in good health. Some libraries in this study had Jurkat cell RNA spiked in. In DNA, the CDR3 is TGCAGCGTTGAGGGACAGGGGGACACTGAAGCTTTCTTT. It translates to CSVEGQGDTEAFF.